The 20 T cell receptor beta chains below come from one sample, sequenced in a study of prognosis after radiotherapy for stage I lung cancer. With two-round multiplex PCR, TCR beta CDR3 sequences were amplified from genomic DNA. Initially, in first-round PCR, primers specific to each TRBV and TRBJ gene were used. MiXCR, run by TCRdb on the multiplex PCR reads, gives a single entry per CDR3 protein. The table records 45,000 to 60,000 distinct CDR3 sequences, 30% to 35% of them present only once. The sequences come from PBMCs, collected before or after stereotactic body radiation therapy (not recorded which). The source of these receptors is a donor at least 50 years old with non-small cell lung cancer.

CDR3 sequence (DNA): TGCGCCAGCAGCATGGGGGGCCCCACCCTGGCCAATACGCAGTATTTT. This sequence encodes CASSMGGPTLANTQYF. The gene calls are TRBV5-1 and TRBJ2-3, with D perhaps matching TRBD1 or TRBD2 (6 bases each). Germline V lookup: CDR1 SGHRS, CDR2 YFSETQ. The CDR3 is 16 amino acids. V was shortened by 4 bases and J by 7 bases, with 22 bases between the two germline ends. Full variable domain (remainder filled in from reference TRBV5-1 and TRBJ2-3): KAGVTQTPRYLIKTRGQQVTLSCSPISGHRSVSWYQQTPGQGLQFLFEYFSETQRNKGNFPGRFSGRQFSNSRSEMNVSTLELGDSALYLCASSMGGPTLANTQYFGPGTRLTVL.

The table lists this clonotype with many counts. V is TRBV2 and J is TRBJ2-7, with 7 bases lining up with TRBD2. Germline-derived CDR1 and CDR2 are SNHLY and FYNNEI. V was clipped by 6 bases and J by 7 bases; unmatched bases: 6. The CDR3 contains 12 residues. CDR3 residues: CASRDPGREQYF. Here the CDR3 DNA reads TGTGCCAGCAGGGACCCCGGGAGGGAGCAGTACTTC.

This clonotype was counted many times. The genes are TRBV27 and TRBJ2-3, with D tentatively TRBD2 (6 bases). Trimming shortened V by 4 bases and J by 0 bases, and 26 bases separated the two germline ends. The CDR3 covers 20 residues. Germline assignment: CDR1 MNHEY and CDR2 SMNVEV (reference sequence). CDR3 coding DNA: TGTGCCAGCAGTTCCTCCGGGACTGTCAGAATTCTAACTAGCACAGATACGCAGTATTTT. As protein: CASSSSGTVRILTSTDTQYF.

This clonotype was observed at least ten times. CDR3 nucleotide sequence: TGTGCCACCAGGCGGGGGGGAGCTAATGAAAAACTGTTTTTT. This encodes CATRRGGANEKLFF. The chain couples TRBV15 to TRBJ1-4; D possibly corresponds to TRBD1 (5 bases). The V and J ends lost 6 bases and 3 bases respectively, with 11 bases between them. In germline, CDR1 is LNHNV, CDR2 YYDKDF (reference sequence). This CDR3 spans 14 amino acids.

As for this clonotype: A far larger clone is off by one base, so a read error is likely. The chain links TRBV6-4 to TRBJ2-1, with 7 positions matching TRBD1. With V trimmed by 5 bases and J by 5 bases, 12 bases remained unmatched. Germline values: CDR1 MRHNA, CDR2 SNTAGT. The CDR3 runs to 16 residues. CDR3 in DNA: TGTGCCAGCAGTTACACGCACAGGGGTTCCCACAATGAGCAGTTCTTC. This gives the protein CASSYTHRGSHNEQFF.

In the case of this clonotype: A read error may explain this, as a much larger clone is one base away. The chain's CDR3 is CAISYSTGEETQYF. Here the CDR3 DNA reads TGTGCCATCAGTTACTCGACAGGCGAGGAGACCCAGTACTTC. The V and J genes are TRBV6-5 and TRBJ2-5, with D possibly being TRBD1 (6 bases). The CDR3 has 14 amino acids. Germline assignment: CDR1 MNHEY and CDR2 SVGAGI.

This clonotype was detected ten times or more. V gene TRBV6-1 combines with J gene TRBJ1-1; no clear D gene. The CDR3 consists of 13 residues. V lost 6 bases and J lost 6, with 14 bases in between. The germline gives CDR1 MNHNS, CDR2 SASEGT. The CDR3 region is CASSSFFQPEAFF. CDR3 DNA: TGTGCCAGCAGCTCCTTTTTTCAGCCTGAAGCTTTCTTT.

The sample holds one count of this clonotype. A read error may be the cause here, since a much bigger clone is one base away. The rearrangement uses TRBV2 and TRBJ2-1, with TRBD2 matching 9 bases. The CDR3 has 15 residues. Germline V gene lookup returns CDR1 SNHLY and CDR2 FYNNEI. Trimming at V came to 6 bases and at J to 5 bases, leaving 8 bases not matched to a gene. CDR3 region: CASRRLAVSDNEQFF. The CDR3 DNA reads TGTGCCAGCAGGAGACTAGCGGTATCTGACAATGAGCAGTTCTTC.

Turning to this clonotype: With only one base between it and a far larger clone, this is likely a read error. In DNA form, the CDR3 reads TGTGCCAGCAGTTACGTTAGCGTGAACCCCGGGGAGCTGTTTTTT. Protein product: CASSYVSVNPGELFF. This chain connects TRBV6-4 to TRBJ2-2, with D tentatively TRBD2 (5 bases). The CDR3 is made up of 15 amino acids. CDR1 and CDR2 from the germline V gene are MRHNA and SNTAGT.

This clonotype was detected many times. The chain combines TRBV20-1 with TRBJ2-3; 15 bases line up with TRBD2. This CDR3 has 17 residues. The V gene end was trimmed by 6 bases and the J gene end by 0 bases; junction bases not matched to a gene: 7. Looked up from germline, CDR1 is DFQATT and CDR2 is SNEGSKA (reference sequence). CDR3 amino acids: CSAEGLAGGISTDTQYF. CDR3 coding DNA: TGCAGTGCGGAGGGACTAGCGGGAGGTATTAGCACAGATACGCAGTATTTT.

V and J are TRBV28 and TRBJ2-3, with TRBD1 matching 7 bases. CDR3 length: 12 residues. V lost 10 bases and J lost 7; bases outside the gene matches: 8. CDR1 MDHEN and CDR2 SYDVKM come from the germline V gene. Written as DNA, the CDR3 is TGTGCCATCACGGACAGGACATATACGCAGTATTTT. Protein sequence: CAITDRTYTQYF.

This clonotype was picked up many times. The chain is built from TRBV5-4 and TRBJ2-1; the match to TRBD2 covers 8 bases. V lost 0 bases, J lost 5 bases, and 7 bases stayed unmatched. Germline V gene lookup returns CDR1 SGHNT and CDR2 YYREEE (reference sequence). This CDR3 comprises 16 residues. CDR3 amino acids: CASSLAGSSGHNEQFF. In DNA, the CDR3 is TGTGCCAGCAGCTTGGCAGGATCTAGCGGGCACAATGAGCAGTTCTTC.

This clonotype was seen many times. The J gene is TRBJ2-3, the V gene TRBV30; no definite D call. The CDR3 runs 14 residues. Germline loops: CDR1 GTSNPN, CDR2 SVGIG (reference sequence). The V and J ends lost 1 base and 6 bases respectively, with 14 bases between them. The CDR3 sequence is CAWSGTRALDTQYF. CDR3 bases: TGTGCCTGGAGTGGCACTCGGGCCCTGGATACGCAGTATTTT.

This clonotype was counted at least ten times. The chain uses TRBV30 and TRBJ1-4, with D maybe TRBD1 (5 bases). Trimming took 3 bases from V and 4 from J, leaving 15 bases between them. CDR3 length equals 15 residues. Germline V gene lookup returns CDR1 GTSNPN and CDR2 SVGIG (reference sequence). The chain's CDR3 is CAWSGAGQNNEKLFF. The CDR3, as DNA: TGTGCCTGGAGCGGGGCCGGGCAGAATAATGAAAAACTGTTTTTT.

This clonotype has ten or more counts. The chain uses TRBV5-4 and TRBJ1-2, with a possible D match to TRBD1 (5 bases). V shed 6 bases and J shed 0 bases, with 15 bases lying between them. Germline V gene sequence: CDR1 SGHNT, CDR2 YYREEE (reference sequence). The CDR3 is made up of 15 amino acids. The CDR3 nucleotides are TGTGCCAGCAATCTGATGACAGCTTCTAACTATGGCTACACCTTC. Its protein product is CASNLMTASNYGYTF.

In the case of this clonotype: Possible read error: a much larger clone is one base away. The chain combines TRBV6-2 or TRBV6-3 with TRBJ2-5, with 7 bases aligning to TRBD1. V dropped 5 bases and J dropped 6; count of bases not matched to a gene: 9. This CDR3 comprises 14 residues. Germline loops: CDR1 MNHEY, CDR2 SVGEGT. CDR3 residues: CASSRTGVQKTQYF. CDR3 nucleotide sequence: TGTGCCAGCAGTAGAACAGGGGTGCAAAAGACCCAGTACTTC.

To note about this clonotype: This could be a read error, since a much larger clone is one nucleotide away. V gene TRBV5-5 combines with J gene TRBJ2-5; 10 bases align to TRBD1. Germline V CDR1 and CDR2: SGHKS, YYEKEE (reference sequence). The CDR3 covers 15 residues. The CDR3 sequence is CASSRGTGVWETKYF. In DNA, the CDR3 is TGTGCCAGCAGCCGGGGGACAGGGGTCTGGGAGACCAAGTACTTC. Using reference TRBV5-5 and TRBJ2-5 for the parts outside the CDR3, the full variable domain is DAGVTQSPTHLIKTRGQQVTLRCSPISGHKSVSWYQQVLGQGPQFIFQYYEKEERGRGNFPDRFSARQFPNYSSELNVNALLLGDSALYLCASSRGTGVWETKYFGPGTRLLVL.

The rearrangement links TRBV5-1 to TRBJ2-3; TRBD1 matches at 10 bases. Germline trimming cut 4 bases from V and 6 bases from J; bases unmatched to any gene: 11. This CDR3 spans 16 amino acids. Germline values: CDR1 SGHRS, CDR2 YFSETQ. This CDR3 is CASSAPQGQGSDTQYF. The DNA of the CDR3 is TGCGCCAGCAGCGCCCCACAGGGACAGGGGAGTGATACGCAGTATTTT. Looking up the rest from reference TRBV5-1 and TRBJ2-3 gives the full variable domain: KAGVTQTPRYLIKTRGQQVTLSCSPISGHRSVSWYQQTPGQGLQFLFEYFSETQRNKGNFPGRFSGRQFSNSRSEMNVSTLELGDSALYLCASSAPQGQGSDTQYFGPGTRLTVL.

This clonotype occurred many times. The chain uses TRBV9 and TRBJ1-2; 8 positions agree with TRBD1. V lost 3 bases and J lost 5; bases outside the gene matches: 6. Germline CDR1 reads SGDLS; CDR2 reads YYNGEE. CDR3 length: 14 amino acids. CDR3 protein: CASSESQGGYGYTF. CDR3 nucleotide sequence: TGTGCCAGCAGCGAGTCACAGGGGGGGTATGGCTACACCTTC.

The chain uses TRBV12-3 or TRBV12-4 and TRBJ2-7, with D perhaps TRBD1 (6 bases). V lost 5 bases and J lost 0, with 14 bases in between. The CDR3 is 15 amino acids. DNA of the CDR3: TGTGCCAGCAGTGCGTCAACAGGGATCTCCTACGAGCAGTACTTC. Translated, it gives CASSASTGISYEQYF.